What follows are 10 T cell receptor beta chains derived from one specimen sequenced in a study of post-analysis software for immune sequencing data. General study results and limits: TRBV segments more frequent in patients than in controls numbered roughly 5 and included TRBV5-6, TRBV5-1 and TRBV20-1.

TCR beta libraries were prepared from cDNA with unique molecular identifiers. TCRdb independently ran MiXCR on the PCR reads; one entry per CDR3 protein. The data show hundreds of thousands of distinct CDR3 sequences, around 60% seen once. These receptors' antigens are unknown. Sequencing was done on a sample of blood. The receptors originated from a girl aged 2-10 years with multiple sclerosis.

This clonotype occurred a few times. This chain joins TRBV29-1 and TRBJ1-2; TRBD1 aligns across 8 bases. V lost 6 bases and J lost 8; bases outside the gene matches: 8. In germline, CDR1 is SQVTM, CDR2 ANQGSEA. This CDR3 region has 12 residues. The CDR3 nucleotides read TGCAGCGTCCAAGGACAGGGTCGGGGCTACACCTTC. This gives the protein CSVQGQGRGYTF. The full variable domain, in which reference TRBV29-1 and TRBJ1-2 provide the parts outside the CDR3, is SAVISQKPSRDICQRGTSLTIQCQVDSQVTMMFWYRQQPGQSLTLIATANQGSEATYESGFVIDKFPISRPNLTFSTLTVSNMSPEDSSIYLCSVQGQGRGYTFGSGTRLTVV.

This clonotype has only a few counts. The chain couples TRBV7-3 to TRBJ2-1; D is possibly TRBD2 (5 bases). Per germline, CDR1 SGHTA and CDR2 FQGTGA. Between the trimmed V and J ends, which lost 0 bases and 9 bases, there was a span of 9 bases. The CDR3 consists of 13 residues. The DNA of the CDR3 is TGTGCCAGCAGCTTAACCCGGACTTCTGAGCAGTTCTTC. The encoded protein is CASSLTRTSEQFF.

The CDR3 bases are TGTGCCAGCAGTATAGGGACTAGCGGGGGAACCTACAATGAGCAGTTCTTC. Translating it yields CASSIGTSGGTYNEQFF. This rearrangement joins TRBV12-3 or TRBV12-4 to TRBJ2-1; 14 positions match TRBD2. Losses at the gene ends were 5 bases for V and 2 bases for J; bases not matched to a gene: 5. The length of the CDR3 is 17 residues.

CDR3 protein: CSVEQGYNEQFF. The CDR3 nucleotides are TGCAGCGTTGAGCAGGGTTACAATGAGCAGTTCTTC. The rearrangement uses TRBV29-1 and TRBJ2-1; TRBD1 might be the D (5 bases). V lost 3 bases and J 4 bases, leaving 7 bases between the germline ends. Germline V lookup: CDR1 SQVTM, CDR2 ANQGSEA. The CDR3 sequence is 12 residues long.

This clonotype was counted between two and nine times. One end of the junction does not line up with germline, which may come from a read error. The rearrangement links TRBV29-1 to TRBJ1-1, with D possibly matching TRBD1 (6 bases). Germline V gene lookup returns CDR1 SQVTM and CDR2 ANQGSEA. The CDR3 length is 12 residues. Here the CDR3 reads CSVEGGLTEAFF. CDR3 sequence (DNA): TGCAGCGTCGAAGGGGGTTTGACTGAAGCTTTCTTT.

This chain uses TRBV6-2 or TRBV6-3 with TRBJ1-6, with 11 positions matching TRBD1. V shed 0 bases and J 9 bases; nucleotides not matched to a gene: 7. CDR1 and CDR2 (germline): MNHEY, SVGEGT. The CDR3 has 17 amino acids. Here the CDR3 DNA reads TGTGCCAGCAGTTACTCACACGGACAGGGGGCTTCTTCACCCCTCCACTTT. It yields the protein CASSYSHGQGASSPLHF.

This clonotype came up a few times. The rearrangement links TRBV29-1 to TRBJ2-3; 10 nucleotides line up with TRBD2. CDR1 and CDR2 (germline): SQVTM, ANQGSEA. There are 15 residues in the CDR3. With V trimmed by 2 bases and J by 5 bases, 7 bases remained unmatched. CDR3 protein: CSVELAGEVGDTQYF. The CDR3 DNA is TGCAGCGTTGAACTAGCGGGAGAGGTCGGAGATACGCAGTATTTT.

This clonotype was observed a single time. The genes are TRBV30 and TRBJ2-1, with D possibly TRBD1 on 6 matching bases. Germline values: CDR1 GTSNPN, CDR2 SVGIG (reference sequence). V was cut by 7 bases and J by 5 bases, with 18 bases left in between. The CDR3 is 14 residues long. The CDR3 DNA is TGTGCCTACCACGGGACACCAGGACACAATGAGCAGTTCTTC. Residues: CAYHGTPGHNEQFF.

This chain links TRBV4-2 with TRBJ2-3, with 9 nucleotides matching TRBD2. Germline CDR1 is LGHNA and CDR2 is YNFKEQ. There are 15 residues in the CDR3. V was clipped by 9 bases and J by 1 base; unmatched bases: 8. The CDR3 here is CASRRSSGGTDTQYF. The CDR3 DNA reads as TGTGCCAGTAGACGATCTAGCGGGGGCACAGATACGCAGTATTTT.

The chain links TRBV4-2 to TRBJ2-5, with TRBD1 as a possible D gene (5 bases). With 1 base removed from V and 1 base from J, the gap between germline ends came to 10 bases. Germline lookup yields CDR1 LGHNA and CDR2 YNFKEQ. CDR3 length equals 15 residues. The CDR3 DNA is TGTGCCAGCAGCCAAGGGGGCGGATCCCAAGAGACCCAGTACTTC. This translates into CASSQGGGSQETQYF.